Listed below are T cell receptor beta chains from one sample, sequenced in a study of technical replicates of blood from a handful of donors. TCRdb's copy holds only in-frame clones and misses some; the assay was immunoSEQ multiplex PCR. The table lists some 96,000 clones, 90% to 96% of them singletons, with approximately 0.22% in the top ten. Sequenced input: T cells isolated from PBMCs. These receptors all come from a human donor in good health. CDR3s include the opening cysteine and the closing phenylalanine or tryptophan. D genes are given only for firm matches. Rows may omit the clone size; those that give it use once, few, many or a size class.

>NA|TRBV4-2|TRBJ2-7|NA
CASSRKTLGRSSYEQYF
TGTGCCAGCAGCCGGAAGACACTGGGTCGGTCCTCCTACGAGCAGTACTTC
>NA|TRBV6-5|TRBJ2-7|NA
CASSYSSLTAREQYF
TGTGCCAGCAGTTACTCGTCGCTCACCGCGCGCGAGCAGTACTTC
>NA|TRBV2|TRBJ1-5|NA
CASKDRGGGNQPQHF
TGTGCCAGCAAGGATCGAGGAGGAGGCAATCAGCCCCAGCATTTT
>NA|TRBV14|TRBJ1-2|NA
CASSQTGGGEYGYTF
TGTGCCAGCAGCCAGACTGGCGGAGGGGAGTATGGCTACACCTTC
>NA|TRBV10-3|TRBJ2-7|NA
CAISADKTYEQYF
TGTGCCATCAGCGCGGACAAGACCTACGAGCAGTACTTC
>few|TRBV27|TRBJ2-1|TRBD1
CASSRDRANEQFF
TGTGCCAGCAGCCGGGACAGGGCCAATGAGCAGTTCTTC
>NA|TRBV28|TRBJ2-7|NA
CASSFEGGMRYEQYF
TGTGCCAGCAGTTTCGAAGGAGGGATGCGGTACGAGCAGTACTTC
>few|TRBV29-1|TRBJ1-2|TRBD1
CSVEDVPTGSGGYTF
TGCAGCGTTGAAGATGTACCGACAGGGTCAGGAGGCTACACCTTC
>NA|TRBV11-2|TRBJ1-1|NA
CASSLALDMNTEAFF
TGTGCCAGCAGCTTAGCACTGGACATGAACACTGAAGCTTTCTTT
>NA|TRBV30|TRBJ2-5|NA
CAWSVTGETQYF
TGTGCCTGGAGTGTTACCGGGGAGACCCAGTACTTC
>NA|TRBV4-1|TRBJ2-5|TRBD2
CASSQDRTSGGYQETQYF
TGCGCCAGCAGCCAAGATCGGACTAGCGGGGGGTACCAAGAGACCCAGTACTTC
>NA|TRBV19|TRBJ1-5|NA
CASSYGTGQPQHF
TGTGCCAGTAGTTACGGTACAGGTCAGCCCCAGCATTTT
>NA|TRBV4-2|TRBJ2-5|NA
CASSQDRQQETQYF
TGTGCCAGCAGCCAAGATCGACAGCAAGAGACCCAGTACTTC
>once|TRBV28|TRBJ1-3|NA
CASRSGSSLNTIYF
TGTGCCAGCAGATCCGGGTCATCTTTAAACACCATATATTTT
>NA|TRBV4-1|TRBJ2-1|TRBD2
CASSRSAAGGRDEQFF
TGCGCCAGCAGCCGTTCGGCAGCGGGGGGGCGCGATGAGCAGTTCTTC
>NA|TRBV9|TRBJ1-1|NA
CASSPRLGANTEAFF
TGTGCCAGCAGCCCCCGCCTGGGGGCGAACACTGAAGCTTTCTTT
>NA|TRBV7-8|TRBJ2-7|NA
CASSLGGQDGYEQYF
TGTGCCAGCAGCTTAGGAGGGCAGGATGGGTACGAGCAGTACTTC
>NA|TRBV6-1|TRBJ1-2|NA
CASSSPGAYGYTF
TGTGCCAGCAGTTCCCCAGGGGCCTATGGCTACACCTTC
>NA|TRBV5-1|TRBJ2-5|TRBD2
CASSGAGGRETQYF
TGCGCCAGCAGCGGAGCGGGGGGTCGGGAGACCCAGTACTTC
>NA|TRBV4-1|TRBJ1-1|TRBD1
CASSQAYDRGPQNTEAFF
TGCGCCAGCAGCCAAGCCTACGACAGGGGGCCCCAGAACACTGAAGCTTTCTTT
>NA|TRBV11-2|TRBJ2-7|NA
CASSPGRARGEQYF
TGTGCCAGCAGCCCGGGCAGGGCCAGGGGTGAGCAGTACTTC
>NA|TRBV29-1|TRBJ1-1|TRBD1
CSVGTGVDAFF
TGCAGCGTCGGGACAGGGGTCGACGCTTTCTTT
>NA|TRBV6-1|TRBJ2-3|NA
CASSEATPRTDTQYF
TGTGCCAGCAGTGAAGCGACTCCTCGCACAGATACGCAGTATTTT
>NA|TRBV7-9|TRBJ2-1|TRBD2
CASSPRLAGSYNEQFF
TGTGCCAGCAGTCCACGACTAGCGGGATCCTACAATGAGCAGTTCTTC
>NA|TRBV4-1|TRBJ2-5|NA
CASSQATRMKETQYF
TGCGCCAGCAGCCAAGCGACTAGGATGAAAGAGACCCAGTACTTC
>NA|TRBV6-5|TRBJ2-5|TRBD2
CASSRRLAGETQYF
TGTGCCAGCAGTCGAAGACTAGCGGGAGAGACCCAGTACTTC
>NA|TRBV6-6|TRBJ1-4|NA
CASSYSRGEKLFF
TGTGCCAGCAGTTACTCGAGGGGGGAAAAACTGTTTTTT
>few|TRBV2|TRBJ1-1|NA
CASLTTVKFEAFF
TGTGCCAGCCTAACGACAGTCAAGTTTGAAGCTTTCTTT
>NA|TRBV18|TRBJ1-3|TRBD1
CASSPAGTGGYTIYF
TGTGCCAGCTCACCGGCCGGGACAGGGGGATACACCATATATTTT
>NA|TRBV5-6|TRBJ1-2|TRBD1
CASSLSPTGGNGYTF
TGTGCCAGCAGCTTGTCCCCGACAGGGGGAAATGGCTACACCTTC
>once|TRBV7-6|TRBJ2-5|NA
CASSLVPGGHTSQETQYF
TGTGCCAGCAGCTTAGTTCCGGGGGGACATACCTCCCAAGAGACCCAGTACTTC
>NA|TRBV4-1|TRBJ2-7|NA
CASSQGSGSLFYEQYF
TGCGCCAGCAGCCAAGGCTCAGGGTCCCTCTTTTACGAGCAGTACTTC
>once|TRBV5-4|TRBJ2-5|NA
CASSLGAGPGETQYF
TGTGCCAGCAGCTTGGGGGCGGGGCCTGGGGAGACCCAGTACTTC